Each of the 14 T cell receptor beta chains below was sequenced from the same sample in a study of CD8 T cells in Susac syndrome. cDNA came from around 0.5 to 1 ug RNA primed by random hexamers. Each CDR3 protein is one row after TCRdb ran MiXCR on the immunoSEQ multiplex PCR reads. The table shows roughly 200,000 distinct CDR3 sequences, with roughly 94% occurring only once. Input material: CD4+ T cells from PBMCs. The receptors come from a human donor with Susac syndrome.

The chain carries TRBV5-1 and TRBJ1-2; D is uncertain. Germline V lookup: CDR1 SGHRS, CDR2 YFSETQ. Trimming removed 1 base at V and 2 bases at J, with 9 bases between. The CDR3 spans 14 residues. The CDR3: CASSLSSLNYGYTF. CDR3 nucleotides: TGCGCCAGCAGCTTGAGTTCGCTGAACTATGGCTACACCTTC.

The chain uses TRBV29-1 and TRBJ1-1; TRBD1 aligns across 8 bases. V shed 6 bases and J 3 bases; nucleotides not matched to a gene: 6. Germline values: CDR1 SQVTM, CDR2 ANQGSEA. The CDR3 spans 13 residues. Here the CDR3 DNA reads TGCAGCGTCTCAGGGGGCCGGGACACTGAAGCTTTCTTT. Protein product: CSVSGGRDTEAFF.

The chain joins TRBV18 to TRBJ2-2, with D unclear. V lost 3 bases, J lost 1 base, and 12 bases lay in between. The germline V gene has CDR1 KGHSH and CDR2 LQKENI. The CDR3 spans 16 residues. The CDR3 nucleotides are TGTGCCAGCTCACCCTTATCCGGGTGGAACACCGGGGAGCTGTTTTTT. It codes for CASSPLSGWNTGELFF.

The chain recombines TRBV6-1 with TRBJ1-1; 8 positions match TRBD1. Trimming cost V 6 bases and J 0 bases; bases outside gene matches: 12. The CDR3 spans 17 residues. Germline values: CDR1 MNHNS, CDR2 SASEGT. The CDR3 sequence: CASRAQGGGGMNTEAFF. The CDR3 DNA reads TGTGCCAGCAGGGCACAGGGGGGGGGAGGGATGAACACTGAAGCTTTCTTT.

The chain uses TRBV4-2 and TRBJ1-2; D ambiguous. Germline CDR1 and CDR2: LGHNA and YNFKEQ. The CDR3 runs to 15 residues. Trimming pared 0 bases from V and 8 bases from J, leaving 16 bases between. The CDR3 loop is CASSQDPTPTRGYTF. The DNA of the CDR3 is TGTGCCAGCAGCCAAGACCCGACCCCAACCCGAGGCTACACCTTC.

The rearrangement uses TRBV30 and TRBJ1-2; D ambiguous. CDR3 length: 13 residues. The germline V and J ends were trimmed by 2 bases and 6 bases, with 13 bases remaining between them. Germline-derived CDR1 and CDR2 are GTSNPN and SVGIG (reference sequence). CDR3 amino acids: CAWSNPFGDGYTF. The CDR3 DNA reads as TGTGCCTGGAGTAATCCTTTCGGGGATGGCTACACCTTC.

This chain links TRBV7-2 with TRBJ2-5; D not certain. With 5 bases removed from V and 5 bases from J, the gap between germline ends came to 12 bases. The CDR3 contains 13 residues. Germline V gene lookup returns CDR1 SGHTA and CDR2 FQGNSA. Written as DNA, the CDR3 is TGTGCCAGCAGCCGGGCAGATGGGGAGACCCAGTACTTC. As protein: CASSRADGETQYF.

J is TRBJ1-6 and V is TRBV3-1, with D possibly matching TRBD1 (5 bases). V shed 1 base and J shed 8 bases, with 9 bases lying between them. CDR1 and CDR2 from the germline V gene are LGHDT and YNNKEL (reference sequence). The length of the CDR3 is 14 residues. CDR3 sequence (DNA): TGTGCCAGCAGCCAAGGGATCAGGGATTCACCCCTCCACTTT. Translated: CASSQGIRDSPLHF.

The chain combines TRBV12-3 or TRBV12-4 with TRBJ2-5; maybe TRBD2 (7 bases). V was cut by 3 bases and J by 7 bases, with 15 bases left in between. CDR3 length equals 14 residues. CDR3 protein: CASSLPGGLPTQYF. The CDR3 nucleotides read TGTGCCAGCAGTTTGCCCGGGGGGCTACCGACCCAGTACTTC.

This chain uses TRBV10-1 with TRBJ2-1, with a weak D call TRBD2 (7 bases). The CDR3 totals 10 residues. CDR1 is WNHNN, CDR2 SYGVQD, per germline (reference sequence). V was trimmed by 8 bases and J by 12 bases, leaving 11 bases between them. The CDR3 loop reads CASEGGLQFF. Written as DNA, the CDR3 is TGCGCCAGCGAGGGGGGGCTGCAGTTCTTC.

The V call is TRBV4-3, the J call TRBJ2-1; no reliable D call. Germline V gene data show CDR1 as LGHNA and CDR2 as YSLEER. CDR3 length: 13 amino acids. V was cut by 0 bases and J by 7 bases, with 7 bases left in between. The CDR3 sequence is CASSQDPRNEQFF. The CDR3 DNA sequence: TGCGCCAGCAGCCAAGATCCTCGGAATGAGCAGTTCTTC.

As DNA, the CDR3 is TGTGCCTGGAGTGTACAGAATGAGCAGTTCTTC. Amino acids: CAWSVQNEQFF. The chain joins TRBV30 to TRBJ2-1; D remains ambiguous. The CDR3 length is 11 residues. CDR1 is GTSNPN and CDR2 is SVGIG in the germline V gene (reference sequence). Trimming cost V 0 bases and J 7 bases, with 4 bases left between them.

The chain joins TRBV20-1 to TRBJ2-7; D is possibly TRBD1 (6 bases). From germline, CDR1 is DFQATT and CDR2 SNEGSKA (reference sequence). The CDR3 length is 15 residues. V was cut by 6 bases and J by 2 bases, with 20 bases left in between. The CDR3 spells CSAIPIDRLTYEQYF. The CDR3 nucleotides are TGCAGTGCGATCCCAATTGACAGGCTTACCTACGAGCAGTACTTC.

The chain carries TRBV3-1 and TRBJ2-2; TRBD2 is a possible D gene (5 bases). The length of the CDR3 is 12 residues. The V end was cut by 10 bases, the J end by 6 bases, with 12 bases between. The V gene's germline CDR1 is LGHDT and CDR2 YNNKEL (reference sequence). As DNA, the CDR3 is TGTGCCACCCGGGGTGGCCCCGGGGAGCTGTTTTTT. As protein: CATRGGPGELFF.